These 28 T cell receptor beta chains originate from one sample sequenced in a study of T cells in localized non-small cell lung cancer. TCRdb's copy holds only in-frame clones and misses some; the assay was immunoSEQ multiplex PCR. The sample carries around 80,000 clones, 80% recorded once. Here the sequenced sample was PBMCs, taken before any cancer treatment. Source of these receptors: a man aged 40 to 75 with stage II squamous cell lung carcinoma.

The chain carries TRBV5-1 and TRBJ2-1; 10 bases are a match to TRBD1. From germline, CDR1 is SGHRS and CDR2 YFSETQ. Trimming removed 0 bases from V and 4 bases from J; junction bases left unmatched: 1. This CDR3 has 15 amino acids. DNA for the CDR3: TGCGCCAGCAGCTTGGGACAGGGGGCATACAATGAGCAGTTCTTC. This encodes CASSLGQGAYNEQFF.

The chain joins TRBV6-1 to TRBJ2-5; 8 bases are a match to TRBD2. Trimming removed 7 bases from V and 4 bases from J; junction bases left unmatched: 11. The CDR3 has 15 amino acids. Germline CDR1 MNHNS, CDR2 SASEGT. In DNA form, the CDR3 reads TGTGCCAGCACCCGCGAAGCGGGAGTGGGAGAGACCCAGTACTTC. Amino acids: CASTREAGVGETQYF.

This clone was picked up a small number of times. The rearrangement joins TRBV4-1 to TRBJ1-1; weak D call: TRBD1 (6 bases). V was cut by 4 bases and J by 3 bases, with 15 bases left in between. The CDR3 covers 15 residues. CDR1 and CDR2 (germline): MGHRA, YSYEKL. The CDR3 loop is CASSLEKGGHTEAFF. For the CDR3, the DNA is TGCGCCAGCAGCCTTGAGAAGGGGGGGCACACTGAAGCTTTCTTT.

This clone has just one count. The V and J genes are TRBV14 and TRBJ1-3; D unresolved. The V end was cut by 3 bases, the J end by 3 bases, with 9 bases between. CDR3 length: 14 amino acids. CDR1 SGHDN and CDR2 FVKESK come from the germline V gene. CDR3: CASSQRYFGNTIYF. CDR3 nucleotides: TGTGCCAGCAGCCAGCGGTATTTTGGAAACACCATATATTTT. The full variable domain, rest sourced from reference TRBV14 and TRBJ1-3, is EAGVTQFPSHSVIEKGQTVTLRCDPISGHDNLYWYRRVMGKEIKFLLHFVKESKQDESGMPNNRFLAERTGGTYSTLKVQPAELEDSGVYFCASSQRYFGNTIYFGEGSWLTVV.

The gene calls are TRBV7-2 and TRBJ2-1, with a possible D match to TRBD1 (6 bases). Germline assignment: CDR1 SGHTA and CDR2 FQGNSA. The CDR3 is made up of 12 amino acids. The V end was cut by 2 bases, the J end by 10 bases, with 9 bases between. CDR3 coding DNA: TGTGCCAGCAGCTTATCGGGGACAGAGCAGTTCTTC. This codes for CASSLSGTEQFF.

V usage is TRBV18 and J usage is TRBJ1-3, with D uncertain. V was shortened by 2 bases and J by 0 bases, with 5 bases between the two germline ends. Per the germline V gene, CDR1 is KGHSH and CDR2 is LQKENI. The CDR3 is 14 amino acids. CDR3 protein: CASSPGSSGNTIYF. In DNA, the CDR3 is TGTGCCAGCTCACCAGGTAGCTCTGGAAACACCATATATTTT.

The genes are TRBV7-2 and TRBJ1-2, with TRBD1 identical over 8 bases. V shed 4 bases and J 8 bases; nucleotides not matched to a gene: 3. The CDR3 has 12 residues. Germline lookup yields CDR1 SGHTA and CDR2 FQGNSA. This chain's CDR3 is CASSSQGVGYTF. The CDR3 DNA reads as TGTGCCAGCAGCTCACAGGGGGTAGGCTACACCTTC.

The chain combines TRBV6-6 with TRBJ2-1; 8 nucleotides line up with TRBD2. The trim removed 7 bases at V and 4 bases at J, leaving 6 bases unmatched. CDR3 length equals 14 residues. CDR1 and CDR2 from the germline V gene are MNHNY and SVGAGI (reference sequence). The CDR3 region has the DNA TGTGCCAGCAATTCGGGAGGGCCTTACAATGAGCAGTTCTTC. Amino acid sequence: CASNSGGPYNEQFF.

This sequence joins TRBV30 and TRBJ2-2, with D possibly being TRBD2 (6 bases). The germline CDR1 and CDR2 sequences are GTSNPN and SVGIG (reference sequence). The CDR3 is 14 amino acids. Trimming stripped 8 bases from V and 2 bases from J, with 15 bases between. CDR3 nucleotide sequence: TGTGCCCGGGGACTCGGCCTCAACACCGGGGAGCTGTTTTTT. Protein sequence: CARGLGLNTGELFF.

This chain connects TRBV2 to TRBJ2-1, with a tentative D call TRBD2 (6 bases). V shed 6 bases and J shed 7 bases, with 19 bases lying between them. CDR3 length: 15 amino acids. CDR1 and CDR2 (germline): SNHLY, FYNNEI. The CDR3 region has the DNA TGTGCCAGCAGAGGCCGCTCTGGAGGGGAGAATGAGCAGTTCTTC. Encoded protein: CASRGRSGGENEQFF.

The chain is built from TRBV19 and TRBJ1-5; 11 nucleotides align to TRBD1. CDR1 and CDR2 from the germline V gene are LNHDA and SQIVND (reference sequence). CDR3 length: 17 residues. The V segment lost 5 bases and the J segment 7 bases; nucleotides outside the gene matches: 13. CDR3 in amino acids: CASSRKIGQGAFQPQHF. The CDR3 DNA reads TGTGCCAGTAGTCGAAAGATAGGACAGGGGGCTTTCCAGCCCCAGCATTTT.

The J gene is TRBJ1-6, the V gene TRBV4-3; D uncertain. Trimming cost V 1 base and J 4 bases, with 14 bases left between them. The CDR3 consists of 17 residues. The V gene's germline CDR1 is LGHNA and CDR2 YSLEER. The CDR3 here is CASSQGSYPDYNSPLHF. The CDR3 DNA sequence: TGCGCCAGCAGCCAAGGAAGCTACCCCGATTATAATTCACCCCTCCACTTT.

V and J are TRBV7-8 and TRBJ2-1; TRBD2 aligns across 11 bases. V lost 7 bases to trimming and J lost 7 bases; unmatched junction nucleotides: 9. Germline assignment: CDR1 SGHVS and CDR2 FQNEAQ. The CDR3 has 15 residues. The DNA for the CDR3 is TGTGCCAGCATCCCCGGGACTAGCGGTCGTAATGAGCAGTTCTTC. Translated: CASIPGTSGRNEQFF.

The chain joins TRBV5-4 to TRBJ1-2; a possible D gene is TRBD1 (6 bases). The CDR3 is made up of 13 amino acids. V lost 3 bases to trimming and J lost 7 bases, with 13 bases between them. Looked up from germline, CDR1 is SGHNT and CDR2 is YYREEE (reference sequence). CDR3: CASSSDRFPGYTF. The CDR3 DNA sequence: TGTGCCAGCAGCTCGGACAGATTTCCTGGCTACACCTTC.

V usage is TRBV7-9 and J usage is TRBJ2-1, with 8 bases matching TRBD2. CDR1 is SEHNR and CDR2 is FQNEAQ in the germline V gene (reference sequence). The CDR3 covers 15 residues. With 4 bases clipped from V and 2 bases from J, the junction kept 4 bases outside the gene matches. CDR3 protein: CASSSRGGAYNEQFF. The CDR3 region has the DNA TGTGCCAGCAGCTCACGGGGGGGCGCCTACAATGAGCAGTTCTTC. Filled out from reference TRBV7-9 and TRBJ2-1, the complete variable domain reads DTGVSQNPRHKITKRGQNVTFRCDPISEHNRLYWYRQTLGQGPEFLTYFQNEAQLEKSRLLSDRFSAERPKGSFSTLEIQRTEQGDSAMYLCASSSRGGAYNEQFFGPGTRLTVL.

The chain carries TRBV2 and TRBJ2-3; 12 bases fit TRBD2. The ends lost 6 bases at V and 2 bases at J; junction bases unmatched: 6. This CDR3 has 16 residues. The V gene's germline CDR1 is SNHLY and CDR2 FYNNEI. This CDR3 is CASRELAGGYTDTQYF. DNA of the CDR3: TGTGCCAGCAGGGAACTAGCGGGGGGCTACACAGATACGCAGTATTTT.

V gene TRBV4-3 combines with J gene TRBJ2-1, with 8 bases lining up with TRBD2. This CDR3 has 16 residues. The J segment lost 4 bases and the V segment lost 0 bases, leaving 5 bases of the junction unmatched. Germline lookup yields CDR1 LGHNA and CDR2 YSLEER. Here the CDR3 reads CASSQDIRGGYNEQFF. CDR3 sequence (DNA): TGCGCCAGCAGCCAAGATATCCGGGGGGGGTACAATGAGCAGTTCTTC.

The rearrangement joins TRBV7-2 to TRBJ2-7; D is uncertain. Germline V lookup: CDR1 SGHTA, CDR2 FQGNSA. This CDR3 has 15 amino acids. V was shortened by 4 bases and J by 2 bases, with 15 bases between the two germline ends. The CDR3 nucleotides read TGTGCCAGCAGCTCCGATCCCCTCCCTACCTACGAGCAGTACTTC. It specifies CASSSDPLPTYEQYF.

The chain links TRBV30 to TRBJ2-4, with D possibly being TRBD1 (5 bases). CDR3 length: 14 amino acids. The germline V and J ends were trimmed by 1 base and 3 bases, with 10 bases remaining between them. The germline CDR1 and CDR2 sequences are GTSNPN and SVGIG (reference sequence). The CDR3 loop is CAWSDVGVKNIQYF. DNA of the CDR3: TGTGCCTGGAGTGATGTAGGGGTCAAAAACATTCAGTACTTC.

The chain carries TRBV5-5 and TRBJ1-4, with a weak D call TRBD1 (6 bases). Looked up from germline, CDR1 is SGHKS and CDR2 is YYEKEE (reference sequence). V gave up 5 bases and J gave up 5 bases, with 13 bases separating them. This CDR3 comprises 14 residues. CDR3 nucleotides: TGTGCCAGCAGAATCGACAGGATGAATGAAAAACTGTTTTTT. Its translation is CASRIDRMNEKLFF. Combining the CDR3 with reference TRBV5-5 and TRBJ1-4 gives the whole variable domain DAGVTQSPTHLIKTRGQQVTLRCSPISGHKSVSWYQQVLGQGPQFIFQYYEKEERGRGNFPDRFSARQFPNYSSELNVNALLLGDSALYLCASRIDRMNEKLFFGSGTQLSVL.

The rearrangement joins TRBV7-3 to TRBJ2-1; 9 bases fit TRBD1. In germline, CDR1 is SGHTA, CDR2 FQGTGA. CDR3 size: 15 residues. J gave up 7 bases and V 0 bases, and 4 bases lay outside the gene matches. DNA of the CDR3: TGTGCCAGCAGCTTAACGGGGACAGGGAGGAATGAGCAGTTCTTC. It translates to CASSLTGTGRNEQFF.

This chain uses TRBV5-6 with TRBJ2-3; D is unclear. Per germline, CDR1 SGHDT and CDR2 YYEEEE. The germline V and J ends were trimmed by 0 bases and 4 bases, with 3 bases remaining between them. CDR3 length: 12 amino acids. CDR3: CASSLVPDTQYF. CDR3 nucleotides: TGTGCCAGCAGCTTGGTCCCAGATACGCAGTATTTT. Drawing the rest from reference TRBV5-6 and TRBJ2-3, the complete variable domain is DAGVTQSPTHLIKTRGQQVTLRCSPKSGHDTVSWYQQALGQGPQFIFQYYEEEERQRGNFPDRFSGHQFPNYSSELNVNALLLGDSALYLCASSLVPDTQYFGPGTRLTVL.

The genes are TRBV25-1 and TRBJ2-7, with D possibly TRBD2 on 5 matching bases. Trimming left V 3 bases short and J 3 bases short, with 15 bases between. Germline V gene sequence: CDR1 MGHDK, CDR2 SYGVNS. The CDR3 has 15 residues. CDR3: CASSDNLFEGYEQYF. In nucleotides, the CDR3 is TGTGCCAGCAGTGACAATCTTTTCGAGGGCTACGAGCAGTACTTC.

This clone came up a few times. The chain links TRBV7-2 to TRBJ2-3; D is unresolved. The CDR3 has 15 residues. Trimming stripped 5 bases from V and 0 bases from J, with 12 bases between. The germline gives CDR1 SGHTA, CDR2 FQGNSA. The CDR3 DNA reads TGTGCCAGCAGCCCATTTACCTCGAGCACAGATACGCAGTATTTT. Its protein is CASSPFTSSTDTQYF.

The chain recombines TRBV7-9 with TRBJ1-4; TRBD1 aligns across 9 bases. V was clipped by 5 bases and J by 8 bases; unmatched bases: 6. This CDR3 is built from 14 residues. Germline CDR1 SEHNR, CDR2 FQNEAQ (reference sequence). This chain's CDR3 is CASSAGQGGEKLFF. The DNA for the CDR3 is TGTGCCAGCAGCGCGGGACAGGGAGGCGAAAAACTGTTTTTT. Combining the CDR3 with reference TRBV7-9 and TRBJ1-4 gives the whole variable domain DTGVSQNPRHKITKRGQNVTFRCDPISEHNRLYWYRQTLGQGPEFLTYFQNEAQLEKSRLLSDRFSAERPKGSFSTLEIQRTEQGDSAMYLCASSAGQGGEKLFFGSGTQLSVL.

V gene TRBV7-2 combines with J gene TRBJ2-7; 10 bases line up with TRBD2. The trim removed 5 bases at V and 0 bases at J, leaving 7 bases unmatched. CDR3 length: 16 residues. Germline CDR1 SGHTA, CDR2 FQGNSA. For the CDR3, the DNA is TGTGCCAGCAGCCCGCGGACTAGCGGAGCCTCCTACGAGCAGTACTTC. Translating gives CASSPRTSGASYEQYF.

The J gene is TRBJ1-1, the V gene TRBV5-1; the D is unclear. The germline V gene has CDR1 SGHRS and CDR2 YFSETQ. V lost 3 bases and J lost 0, with 15 bases in between. This CDR3 contains 16 residues. The CDR3 nucleotides are TGCGCCAGCAGCTGGACGGCAACAGCAATGAACACTGAAGCTTTCTTT. Residues: CASSWTATAMNTEAFF.

The V and J genes are TRBV15 and TRBJ1-6, with 12 bases fitting TRBD1. Per germline, CDR1 LNHNV and CDR2 YYDKDF (reference sequence). The CDR3 contains 15 residues. The V segment lost 1 base and the J segment 9 bases; nucleotides outside the gene matches: 1. As DNA, the CDR3 is TGTGCCACCAGCAGAGGGGGACAGGGGGCTTCACCCCTCCACTTT. It yields the protein CATSRGGQGASPLHF.